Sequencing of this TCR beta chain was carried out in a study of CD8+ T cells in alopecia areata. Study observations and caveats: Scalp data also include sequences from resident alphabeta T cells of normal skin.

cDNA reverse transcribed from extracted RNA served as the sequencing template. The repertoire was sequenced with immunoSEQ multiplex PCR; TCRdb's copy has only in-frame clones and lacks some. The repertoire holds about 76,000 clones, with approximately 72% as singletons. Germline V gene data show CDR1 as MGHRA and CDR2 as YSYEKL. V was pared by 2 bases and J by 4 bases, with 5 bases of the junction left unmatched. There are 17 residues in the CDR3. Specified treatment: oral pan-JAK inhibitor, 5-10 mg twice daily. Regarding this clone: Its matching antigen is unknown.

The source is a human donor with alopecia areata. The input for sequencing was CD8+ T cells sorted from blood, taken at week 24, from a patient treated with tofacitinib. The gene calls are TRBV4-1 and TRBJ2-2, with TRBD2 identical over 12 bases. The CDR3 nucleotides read TGCGCCAGCAGCCAACAAAGACTAGCGGGAGTCACCGGGGAGCTGTTTTTT. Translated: CASSQQRLAGVTGELFF.